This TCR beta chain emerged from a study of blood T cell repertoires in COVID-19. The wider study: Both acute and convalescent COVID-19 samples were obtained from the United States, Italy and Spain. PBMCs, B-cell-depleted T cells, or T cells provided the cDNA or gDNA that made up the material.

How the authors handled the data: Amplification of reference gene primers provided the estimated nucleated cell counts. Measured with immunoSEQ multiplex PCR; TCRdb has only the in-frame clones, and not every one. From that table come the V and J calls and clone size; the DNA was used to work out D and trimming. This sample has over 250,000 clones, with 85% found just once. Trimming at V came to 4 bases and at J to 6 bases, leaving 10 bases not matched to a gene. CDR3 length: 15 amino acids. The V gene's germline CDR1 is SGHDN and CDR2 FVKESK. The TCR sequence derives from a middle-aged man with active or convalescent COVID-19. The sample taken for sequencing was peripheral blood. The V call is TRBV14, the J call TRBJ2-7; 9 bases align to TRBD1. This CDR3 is CASSLLGTGKREQYF. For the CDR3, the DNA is TGTGCCAGCAGCCTACTCGGGACAGGGAAGCGCGAGCAGTACTTC.